Each of the 32 T cell receptor beta chains below was sequenced from the same sample in a study of response to subunit inactivated influenza vaccine (dated by TCRdb to between 2018 and 2020). Library creation used RT-PCR. Sequencing was performed on an Illumina HiSeq 2500. TCRdb trimmed the raw reads at Q25, called clones with MiXCR and kept productive beta chains. For every CDR3 protein sequence, its rows merge into one entry that carries the most common genes and DNA. Counted in this sample were roughly 650,000 distinct CDR3 sequences; approximately 15% of them appeared once. Under 14% of the sample is held by the ten biggest clonotypes. The sample here was PBMCs from blood, taken roughly 12 days after vaccination. The source of these receptors is a man aged 45-65 years who received an inactivated influenza vaccine. Donor details come from another sample of the same person, matched by shared clones.

The sample holds a few counts of this clonotype. The chain has TRBV20-1 and TRBJ2-7, with 7 bases lining up with TRBD1. V shed 0 bases and J 7 bases; nucleotides not matched to a gene: 9. Germline CDR1 is DFQATT and CDR2 is SNEGSKA (reference sequence). The length of the CDR3 is 14 residues. CDR3 nucleotide sequence: TGCAGTGCTAGAGATCCTCGGGGACAGTGGGAGCAGTACTTC. It encodes CSARDPRGQWEQYF.

V usage is TRBV5-1 and J usage is TRBJ2-3; tentatively, D is TRBD2 (6 bases). Deletions cut 1 base from V and 2 bases from J, with 11 bases between. Germline values: CDR1 SGHRS, CDR2 YFSETQ. CDR3 size: 15 residues. The DNA for the CDR3 is TGCGCCAGCAGCTTGCAGCTAGCGTACACAGATACGCAGTATTTT. Its translation is CASSLQLAYTDTQYF.

The V gene is TRBV7-8, the J gene TRBJ1-5; D uncertain. Germline V gene data show CDR1 as SGHVS and CDR2 as FQNEAQ. The ends were cut back, 1 base at V and 2 bases at J, with 6 bases in the middle. CDR3 length equals 14 residues. The CDR3 is CASSLGWRNQPQHF. DNA for the CDR3: TGTGCCAGCAGCTTAGGTTGGCGCAATCAGCCCCAGCATTTT.

This sequence joins TRBV5-1 and TRBJ2-1; 13 bases are shared with TRBD2. Unmatched junction bases numbered 4, after V lost 0 bases and J lost 4 bases. Germline V lookup: CDR1 SGHRS, CDR2 YFSETQ. The CDR3 is 17 amino acids. The CDR3, as DNA: TGCGCCAGCAGCTTGGCTGGGACTAGCGGGGTGTACAATGAGCAGTTCTTC. Translated, it gives CASSLAGTSGVYNEQFF.

This chain uses TRBV9 with TRBJ1-1; D is undetermined. The V gene lost 0 bases and the J gene lost 2 bases, with 17 bases spanning the gap. From germline, CDR1 is SGDLS and CDR2 YYNGEE. The CDR3 sequence is 17 residues long. CDR3: CASSVGPSVKGNTEAFF. As DNA, the CDR3 is TGTGCCAGCAGCGTAGGGCCCTCGGTGAAGGGAAACACTGAAGCTTTCTTT.

This clonotype was picked up a small number of times. The chain joins TRBV9 to TRBJ2-3; 9 bases align to TRBD1. This CDR3 is 16 amino acids long. From germline, CDR1 is SGDLS and CDR2 YYNGEE. V lost 0 bases to trimming and J lost 5 bases; unmatched junction nucleotides: 7. CDR3 DNA: TGTGCCAGCAGCGTAGAGGGACAGGGATCGGGAGATACGCAGTATTTT. This codes for CASSVEGQGSGDTQYF.

The V gene is TRBV10-3, the J gene TRBJ1-2; no clear D. This CDR3 is 15 amino acids long. Between the trimmed V and J ends, which lost 0 bases and 5 bases, there was a span of 13 bases. Germline CDR1 reads ENHRY; CDR2 reads SYGVKD. CDR3 DNA: TGTGCCATCAGTGAGTCCTCGAAGGTCGAGTATGGCTACACCTTC. It yields the protein CAISESSKVEYGYTF.

The table lists this clonotype with a few counts. V is TRBV5-1 and J is TRBJ2-7; the match to TRBD1 covers 7 bases. Germline lookup yields CDR1 SGHRS and CDR2 YFSETQ. This CDR3 region has 16 residues. Trimming at V came to 4 bases and at J to 5 bases, leaving 15 bases not matched to a gene. The chain's CDR3 is CASSPRTGTGRNEQYF. The CDR3 DNA follows: TGCGCCAGCAGCCCAAGGACAGGCACCGGACGGAACGAGCAGTACTTC.

Only a few counts were recorded for this clonotype. The chain recombines TRBV28 with TRBJ2-7; no clear D. Germline assignment: CDR1 MDHEN and CDR2 SYDVKM. This CDR3 is built from 14 residues. The V gene lost 4 bases and the J gene lost 3 bases, with 13 bases spanning the gap. The CDR3 DNA follows: TGTGCCAGCAGTTCCTCTAGAAGAAGCTACGAGCAGTACTTC. Translated, it gives CASSSSRRSYEQYF.

This chain connects TRBV25-1 to TRBJ1-5; no reliable D call. The CDR3 covers 12 residues. V shed 6 bases and J shed 9 bases, with 12 bases lying between them. The germline V gene encodes CDR1 MGHDK and CDR2 SYGVNS. The CDR3 region is CASRGSLGPQHF. The CDR3 DNA sequence: TGTGCCAGCAGAGGGTCTCTGGGGCCCCAGCATTTT. The full variable domain, rest sourced from reference TRBV25-1 and TRBJ1-5, is EADIYQTPRYLVIGTGKKITLECSQTMGHDKMYWYQQDPGMELHLIHYSYGVNSTEKGDLSSESTVSRIRTEHFPLTLESARPSHTSQYLCASRGSLGPQHFGDGTRLSIL.

CDR3 amino acids: CASSPTSSSYEQYF. In DNA form, the CDR3 reads TGTGCCAGCAGCCCGACATCTTCTTCCTACGAGCAGTACTTC. The gene calls are TRBV9 and TRBJ2-7; D gene uncertain. The V and J ends lost 4 bases and 1 base respectively, with 12 bases between them. CDR1 is SGDLS, CDR2 YYNGEE, per germline. The CDR3 loop spans 14 amino acids.

The V gene is TRBV3-1, the J gene TRBJ1-4; D ambiguous. Trimming pared 4 bases from V and 0 bases from J, leaving 9 bases between. The length of the CDR3 is 15 residues. Germline V gene data show CDR1 as LGHDT and CDR2 as YNNKEL (reference sequence). The CDR3 DNA sequence: TGTGCCAGCAGCCCAGACGGCTCAACTAATGAAAAACTGTTTTTT. This codes for CASSPDGSTNEKLFF.

The V gene is TRBV19, the J gene TRBJ2-7; TRBD2 aligns across 8 bases. This CDR3 is 13 amino acids long. Trimming at V came to 6 bases and at J to 4 bases, leaving 5 bases not matched to a gene. Germline loops: CDR1 LNHDA, CDR2 SQIVND (reference sequence). The CDR3 nucleotides are TGTGCCAGTAGCCGGCGGGAGGTGTACGAGCAGTACTTC. Protein sequence: CASSRREVYEQYF.

Only a few counts were recorded for this clonotype. The J gene is TRBJ1-4, the V gene TRBV20-1; TRBD1 is a possible D gene (5 bases). The germline V and J ends were trimmed by 6 bases and 5 bases, with 13 bases remaining between them. CDR1 is DFQATT and CDR2 is SNEGSKA in the germline V gene (reference sequence). The CDR3 runs to 13 residues. CDR3 coding DNA: TGCAGTGCGACCGGGGCGTCCAATGAAAAACTGTTTTTT. Translated: CSATGASNEKLFF.

The CDR3 here is CASSPNREGTEAFF. CDR3 in DNA: TGTGCCAGCTCACCCAACAGGGAGGGCACTGAAGCTTTCTTT. The V gene is TRBV18, the J gene TRBJ1-1, with D perhaps TRBD1 (6 bases). This CDR3 is 14 amino acids long. CDR1 is KGHSH, CDR2 LQKENI, per germline. Trimming shortened V by 3 bases and J by 4 bases, and 12 bases separated the two germline ends. Variable domain in full (rest from reference TRBV18 and TRBJ1-1): NAGVMQNPRHLVRRRGQEARLRCSPMKGHSHVYWYRQLPEEGLKFMVYLQKENIIDESGMPKERFSAEFPKEGPSILRIQQVVRGDSAAYFCASSPNREGTEAFFGQGTRLTVV.

This clonotype was detected ten times or more. This CDR3 is CASSPTHYGYTF. CDR3 coding DNA: TGTGCCAGCAGCCCGACTCACTATGGCTACACCTTC. This chain joins TRBV11-2 and TRBJ1-2, with D hard to call. Germline values: CDR1 SGHAT, CDR2 FQNNGV. CDR3 length equals 12 residues. The V end was cut by 5 bases, the J end by 3 bases, with 7 bases between.

This clonotype showed up many times. The CDR3 loop reads CASSLGALEKLFF. DNA for the CDR3: TGTGCCAGCAGCTTAGGAGCCCTTGAAAAACTGTTTTTT. The V gene is TRBV7-2, the J gene TRBJ1-4; no clear D gene. Trimming pared 1 base from V and 7 bases from J, leaving 7 bases between. The germline gives CDR1 SGHTA, CDR2 FQGNSA. CDR3 size: 13 residues. The variable domain in full, with the rest retrieved from reference TRBV7-2 and TRBJ1-4, is GAGVSQSPSNKVTEKGKDVELRCDPISGHTALYWYRQSLGQGLEFLIYFQGNSAPDKSGLPSDRFSAERTGGSVSTLTIQRTQQEDSAVYLCASSLGALEKLFFGSGTQLSVL.

In its sample, this clonotype was seen many times. The rearrangement joins TRBV10-3 to TRBJ2-1; TRBD1 agrees at 7 bases. The CDR3 is made up of 13 amino acids. Per the germline V gene, CDR1 is ENHRY and CDR2 is SYGVKD. V lost 10 bases to trimming and J lost 9 bases; unmatched junction nucleotides: 12. The chain's CDR3 is CATKRGQGGEQFF. The CDR3 bases are TGTGCCACCAAGAGGGGGCAAGGGGGTGAGCAGTTCTTC.

This clonotype was counted many times. This sequence joins TRBV12-3 or TRBV12-4 and TRBJ2-2; 10 bases are shared with TRBD1. The CDR3 is made up of 15 amino acids. Trimming removed 6 bases from V and 4 bases from J; junction bases left unmatched: 5. As DNA, the CDR3 is TGTGCCAGCAGGACGACAGGGGGCGGCACCGGGGAGCTGTTTTTT. Protein: CASRTTGGGTGELFF.

The chain is built from TRBV11-2 and TRBJ1-3; TRBD1 agrees at 10 bases. This CDR3 has 18 residues. Trimming removed 5 bases from V and 0 bases from J; junction bases left unmatched: 10. The germline CDR1 and CDR2 sequences are SGHAT and FQNNGV. The CDR3 loop is CASSPRDRGYLSGNTIYF. The CDR3 DNA is TGTGCCAGCAGCCCCCGGGACAGGGGCTATCTCTCTGGAAACACCATATATTTT.

CDR3 in DNA: TGTGCCAGCAGTTCCCAGACTAGACTCGTAGGCGGGAATGAGCAGTTCTTC. As protein: CASSSQTRLVGGNEQFF. J is TRBJ2-1 and V is TRBV12-3 or TRBV12-4, with a weak D call TRBD2 (6 bases). The V end was cut by 4 bases, the J end by 7 bases, with 23 bases between. This CDR3 comprises 17 residues.

The chain links TRBV9 to TRBJ2-7; D is unclear. CDR1 and CDR2 from the germline V gene are SGDLS and YYNGEE. The V gene lost 4 bases and the J gene lost 3 bases, with 11 bases spanning the gap. This CDR3 spans 13 amino acids. CDR3 DNA sequence: TGTGCCAGCAGCCCCTCGACTCACTACGAGCAGTACTTC. This codes for CASSPSTHYEQYF.

This sequence joins TRBV5-1 and TRBJ2-7; 9 positions agree with TRBD1. V lost 1 base and J lost 6; bases outside the gene matches: 11. CDR3 length equals 16 residues. Germline CDR1 reads SGHRS; CDR2 reads YFSETQ. Here the CDR3 DNA reads TGCGCCAGCAGCTTGACGGTCTTGGACAGGGGAGCCGAGCAGTACTTC. Translation gives CASSLTVLDRGAEQYF.

The J gene is TRBJ2-3, the V gene TRBV6-1, with 13 bases identical to TRBD2. V gave up 7 bases and J gave up 4 bases; unmatched junction bases: 5. Germline values: CDR1 MNHNS, CDR2 SASEGT. The CDR3 is 15 amino acids. CDR3 sequence: CASTQLAGGPDTQYF. The CDR3 DNA sequence: TGTGCCAGCACTCAACTAGCGGGAGGGCCAGATACGCAGTATTTT.

V gene TRBV15 combines with J gene TRBJ1-1, with D uncertain. CDR3 size: 13 residues. Germline values: CDR1 LNHNV, CDR2 YYDKDF (reference sequence). V was clipped by 1 base and J by 3 bases, with 6 bases between them. The CDR3 DNA follows: TGTGCCACCAGCAGAGGGTTGGACACTGAAGCTTTCTTT. It is translated as CATSRGLDTEAFF. Supplemented by reference TRBV15 and TRBJ1-1, the full variable domain reads DAMVIQNPRYQVTQFGKPVTLSCSQTLNHNVMYWYQQKSSQAPKLLFHYYDKDFNNEADTPDNFQSRRPNTSFCFLDIRSPGLGDTAMYLCATSRGLDTEAFFGQGTRLTVV.

This clonotype was observed many times. The chain has TRBV11-2 and TRBJ1-2; D not resolved. This CDR3 has 12 amino acids. Germline V gene data show CDR1 as SGHAT and CDR2 as FQNNGV. The V end lost 5 bases, the J end lost 0 bases, and 4 bases lay between the germline ends. CDR3 in amino acids: CASSRANYGYTF. For the CDR3, the DNA is TGTGCCAGCAGCAGAGCTAACTATGGCTACACCTTC. Together with reference TRBV11-2 and TRBJ1-2, the CDR3 gives the full variable domain: EAGVAQSPRYKIIEKRQSVAFWCNPISGHATLYWYQQILGQGPKLLIQFQNNGVVDDSQLPKDRFSAERLKGVDSTLKIQPAKLEDSAVYLCASSRANYGYTFGSGTRLTVV.

This clonotype was detected only a few times. J is TRBJ2-3 and V is TRBV5-1; the match to TRBD2 covers 7 bases. This CDR3 has 16 amino acids. J was trimmed by 2 bases and V by 4 bases; bases with no gene match: 10. Germline V gives CDR1 SGHRS, CDR2 YFSETQ. In DNA form, the CDR3 reads TGCGCCAGCAGCCGAGACGGCGGGGGAGCCACAGATACGCAGTATTTT. It translates to CASSRDGGGATDTQYF.

The rearrangement uses TRBV20-1 and TRBJ2-5, with 8 bases identical to TRBD1. The CDR3 spans 14 residues. CDR1 DFQATT and CDR2 SNEGSKA come from the germline V gene (reference sequence). Trimming took 2 bases from V and 4 from J; bases not matched to a gene: 6. As DNA, the CDR3 is TGCAGTGCTAGACTCGGACAGGGAACAGAGACCCAGTACTTC. Its protein product is CSARLGQGTETQYF.

This clonotype has a count of ten or more. The chain recombines TRBV20-1 with TRBJ2-3, with 10 bases matching TRBD2. CDR1 and CDR2 from the germline V gene are DFQATT and SNEGSKA (reference sequence). J was trimmed by 2 bases and V by 2 bases; bases with no gene match: 1. This CDR3 is 14 amino acids long. The CDR3 nucleotides read TGCAGTGCTAGAACTAGCGGGAACACAGATACGCAGTATTTT. Translated: CSARTSGNTDTQYF.

This rearrangement joins TRBV6-1 to TRBJ2-2; TRBD1 agrees at 7 bases. The germline V gene encodes CDR1 MNHNS and CDR2 SASEGT. The CDR3 extends over 16 amino acids. V dropped 0 bases and J dropped 7; count of bases not matched to a gene: 8. In DNA form, the CDR3 reads TGTGCCAGCAGTGAAGCGCTACAGGGGCAGGGCGGGGAGCTGTTTTTT. This sequence encodes CASSEALQGQGGELFF.

This chain joins TRBV24-1 and TRBJ2-1, with TRBD1 identical over 7 bases. This CDR3 has 16 amino acids. With 4 bases clipped from V and 9 bases from J, the junction kept 14 bases outside the gene matches. Germline V gene data show CDR1 as KGHDR and CDR2 as SFDVKD. The CDR3 reads CATSEQGSLRSGEQFF. DNA for the CDR3: TGTGCCACCAGTGAACAGGGGTCCCTCCGTAGTGGTGAGCAGTTCTTC.

There are many counts of this clonotype. The chain recombines TRBV6-1 with TRBJ2-1; 10 bases line up with TRBD1. The V gene end was trimmed by 7 bases and the J gene end by 4 bases; junction bases not matched to a gene: 7. The CDR3 is made up of 15 amino acids. Germline V CDR1 and CDR2: MNHNS, SASEGT. The DNA for the CDR3 is TGTGCCAGCATTCTGGACAGGGGGTCGTACAATGAGCAGTTCTTC. Its translation is CASILDRGSYNEQFF.